The T cell receptor (beta chain) described here comes from a study of CD8 T cells in ankylosing spondylitis. The ends lost 2 bases at V and 3 bases at J; junction bases unmatched: 3. Germline V gene sequence: CDR1 MGHRA, CDR2 YSYEKL. CDR3 length equals 15 residues. Each CDR3 protein is one row after TCRdb ran MiXCR on the 5' RACE reads. Of some 200,000 distinct CDR3 sequences listed, roughly 13% are singletons. This clonotype was seen more than once but under ten times. Sequenced input: blood, either unsorted or a sorted T cell fraction (not recorded which). The receptor's source is a male donor with ankylosing spondylitis or in good health (not recorded which). This sequence joins TRBV4-1 and TRBJ1-5; 8 bases match TRBD1. The CDR3 DNA follows: TGCGCCAGCAGCCAACCGGACAGGGTCAATCAGCCCCAGCATTTT. Its translation is CASSQPDRVNQPQHF.